This T cell receptor (beta chain) was captured in a study of T-cell memory formation after mild COVID-19. Study-wide background: For the most part, TCR clusters were specific to one donor.

TCRdb recomputed calls from the 5' RACE reads with MiXCR, one row per CDR3 protein. This table has roughly 170,000 distinct CDR3 sequences, approximately 17% appearing once. The CDR3 extends over 13 amino acids. Germline V gene sequence: CDR1 KGHSH, CDR2 LQKENI. Trimming pared 2 bases from V and 5 bases from J, leaving 9 bases between. The sequence was obtained from a man between 18 and 35 years old who had mild COVID-19 (a few samples of this study predate the infection). Cell type and time point are not known. The V gene is TRBV18, the J gene TRBJ1-2, with D perhaps TRBD1 (5 bases). What was sequenced was PBMCs or a T cell subset sorted from them (not recorded which). The CDR3 DNA is TGTGCCAGCTCACCATACACAGGATATGGCTACACCTTC. It is translated as CASSPYTGYGYTF.